The clone carrying this T cell receptor (beta chain) was recorded many times. This CDR3 contains 13 residues. V shed 6 bases and J 8 bases; nucleotides not matched to a gene: 3. Germline V gene sequence: CDR1 SGHTA, CDR2 FQGNSA. The data derive from a study of T cells in Graves' hyperthyroidism and ophthalmopathy. 9 to 10 ml fresh peripheral blood yielded the PBMCs. From RNA transcripts, TCR beta CDR3 regions were amplified. A set of HTBI primers served as the primers for a first-round RT-PCR of the TCR CDR3. From the multiplex PCR reads, TCRdb called clonotypes with MiXCR, one entry per CDR3 protein. The sample yields 690,000 or so distinct CDR3 sequences, around a sixth seen once.

Material for sequencing was blood. V is TRBV7-2 and J is TRBJ1-6; the match to TRBD1 covers 8 bases. The TCR was taken from a woman between 50 and 59 years old with Graves' hyperthyroidism that later progressed to Graves' ophthalmopathy. The CDR3 here is CASRSDRDSPLHF. Here the CDR3 DNA reads TGTGCCAGCAGGTCGGACAGGGATTCACCCCTCCACTTT.